Below are 21 T cell receptor beta chains sequenced from a single sample in a study of T-cell memory formation after mild COVID-19 (dated by TCRdb to about 2021). The library was built by means of 5' RACE. Sequenced using an Illumina NovaSeq 6000. In TCRdb, the public reads were trimmed at Q25 with fastp and aligned with MiXCR, with productive beta chains retained. Entries that share a CDR3 protein sequence are merged under the most common genes and DNA. The sample includes roughly 620,000 distinct CDR3 sequences, with roughly 17% observed a single time. Around 12% of the sample lies in the top ten. What was sequenced was PBMCs or a T cell subset sorted from them (not recorded which). The receptors shown here come from an adult woman who had mild COVID-19 (a few samples of this study predate the infection). The sample titles of this study are shuffled in the database, so cell type and time point are left out; the donor was told from shared clones.

The genes are TRBV9 and TRBJ2-7; TRBD1 matches 8 bases. Germline V gene data show CDR1 as SGDLS and CDR2 as YYNGEE. The CDR3 length is 14 residues. V lost 4 bases and J lost 7; bases outside the gene matches: 10. The chain's CDR3 is CASSTSSGGDEQYF. Written as DNA, the CDR3 is TGTGCCAGCAGCACAAGCTCAGGGGGCGATGAGCAGTACTTC.

This clonotype was picked up a small number of times. The V call is TRBV29-1, the J call TRBJ2-2; TRBD1 agrees at 10 bases. This CDR3 contains 16 residues. J was trimmed by 4 bases and V by 6 bases; bases with no gene match: 11. Germline lookup yields CDR1 SQVTM and CDR2 ANQGSEA. CDR3 in amino acids: CSVVTGTGASTGELFF. The CDR3, as DNA: TGCAGCGTAGTGACCGGGACAGGGGCGAGCACCGGGGAGCTGTTTTTT.

This rearrangement joins TRBV28 to TRBJ1-2, with D possibly matching TRBD1 (5 bases). Germline V gene lookup returns CDR1 MDHEN and CDR2 SYDVKM. With 3 bases removed from V and 4 bases from J, the gap between germline ends came to 15 bases. The length of the CDR3 is 15 residues. As DNA, the CDR3 is TGTGCCAGCAGTTTTAATGTCTGGGGGTCCTATGGCTACACCTTC. This sequence encodes CASSFNVWGSYGYTF.

V is TRBV27 and J is TRBJ2-4, with D possibly being TRBD2 (6 bases). CDR1 is MNHEY, CDR2 SMNVEV, per germline (reference sequence). The CDR3 covers 13 residues. The germline V and J ends were trimmed by 11 bases and 3 bases, with 14 bases remaining between them. In DNA, the CDR3 is TGTGCCTCGGGGGAGGCCGACAAAAACATTCAGTACTTC. Translated: CASGEADKNIQYF.

This clonotype has more than one count but fewer than ten. This chain links TRBV4-3 with TRBJ1-2; D is possibly TRBD1 (5 bases). Germline CDR1 LGHNA, CDR2 YSLEER. This CDR3 spans 15 amino acids. Trimming shortened V by 0 bases and J by 5 bases, and 13 bases separated the two germline ends. CDR3 in DNA: TGCGCCAGCAGCCAAGAAAGGGGCAGAGGATATGGCTACACCTTC. It translates to CASSQERGRGYGYTF.

This clonotype was seen more than once but under ten times. V is TRBV18 and J is TRBJ2-4; 9 nucleotides line up with TRBD1. Losses at the gene ends were 6 bases for V and 2 bases for J; bases not matched to a gene: 8. Per the germline V gene, CDR1 is KGHSH and CDR2 is LQKENI. The CDR3 covers 16 residues. The CDR3 DNA follows: TGTGCCAGCTCCTCGGGACAGGGTATGACCAAAAACATTCAGTACTTC. It yields the protein CASSSGQGMTKNIQYF.

Only a few counts were recorded for this clonotype. The chain links TRBV10-3 to TRBJ2-1, with 8 bases identical to TRBD2. This CDR3 has 17 amino acids. V was pared by 0 bases and J by 5 bases, with 9 bases of the junction left unmatched. Germline V gives CDR1 ENHRY, CDR2 SYGVKD. CDR3 amino acids: CAISESYGLAGNNEQFF. The CDR3 bases are TGTGCCATCAGTGAGTCGTATGGCCTAGCGGGTAACAATGAGCAGTTCTTC.

This clonotype was detected a few times. The gene calls are TRBV10-3 and TRBJ2-7, with D perhaps matching TRBD1 or TRBD2 (5 bases each). V lost 4 bases and J lost 6, with 10 bases in between. There are 12 residues in the CDR3. Per germline, CDR1 ENHRY and CDR2 SYGVKD. The CDR3 bases are TGTGCCATCAGTGGAGAGGGGCGCGAGCAGTACTTC. It specifies CAISGEGREQYF.

Only a few counts were recorded for this clonotype. V gene TRBV12-3 or TRBV12-4 combines with J gene TRBJ2-6; D gene ambiguous. This CDR3 has 15 amino acids. V was clipped by 3 bases and J by 0 bases, with 6 bases between them. The CDR3 region is CASSFRYSGANVLTF. In nucleotides, the CDR3 is TGTGCCAGCAGTTTCAGATACTCTGGGGCCAACGTCCTGACTTTC.

This clonotype was picked up a small number of times. The chain is built from TRBV9 and TRBJ1-1, with D hard to call. The CDR3 covers 13 residues. Germline V CDR1 and CDR2: SGDLS, YYNGEE. Trimming cost V 4 bases and J 6 bases, with 13 bases left between them. The CDR3 nucleotides read TGTGCCAGCAGCACGGGTCCTAGGGCTGAAGCTTTCTTT. Its translation: CASSTGPRAEAFF. Based on the CDR3 plus reference TRBV9 and TRBJ1-1, the full variable domain is DSGVTQTPKHLITATGQRVTLRCSPRSGDLSVYWYQQSLDQGLQFLIQYYNGEERAKGNILERFSAQQFPDLHSELNLSSLELGDSALYFCASSTGPRAEAFFGQGTRLTVV.

This clonotype was found a few times. This chain connects TRBV11-2 to TRBJ1-1; D is ambiguous. The V end lost 5 bases, the J end lost 1 base, and 11 bases lay between the germline ends. This CDR3 spans 14 amino acids. CDR1 SGHAT and CDR2 FQNNGV come from the germline V gene. The CDR3 sequence: CASSRGPGNTEAFF. The CDR3 region has the DNA TGTGCCAGCAGCCGAGGTCCCGGGAACACTGAAGCTTTCTTT.

CDR3 region: CASSKETSYEQYF. CDR3 sequence (DNA): TGCGCCAGCAGCAAAGAAACGTCCTACGAGCAGTACTTC. The gene calls are TRBV5-1 and TRBJ2-7; D remains ambiguous. There are 13 residues in the CDR3. Per the germline V gene, CDR1 is SGHRS and CDR2 is YFSETQ. The V end lost 4 bases, the J end lost 1 base, and 9 bases lay between the germline ends.

Only a few counts were recorded for this clonotype. The V and J genes are TRBV7-6 and TRBJ2-7; D may correspond to TRBD1 or TRBD2 (7 bases each). CDR3 length: 16 residues. Trimming stripped 8 bases from V and 2 bases from J, with 22 bases between. CDR1 and CDR2 (germline): SGHVS, FNYEAQ. The CDR3, as DNA: TGTGCCAGCGCCGATAGCGGGCAGGGGGTCCCCTACGAGCAGTACTTC. Translated, it gives CASADSGQGVPYEQYF.

The J gene is TRBJ2-7, the V gene TRBV30; 9 bases match TRBD1. The CDR3 spans 12 residues. Germline CDR1 reads GTSNPN; CDR2 reads SVGIG (reference sequence). J gave up 9 bases and V 8 bases, and 11 bases lay outside the gene matches. In DNA, the CDR3 is TGTGCCAGGGACAGGGTCGAAGGTCGGCAGTACTTC. The encoded protein is CARDRVEGRQYF.

This chain links TRBV9 with TRBJ2-6, with 7 bases matching TRBD1. V lost 3 bases and J lost 2; bases outside the gene matches: 2. From germline, CDR1 is SGDLS and CDR2 YYNGEE. CDR3 size: 15 residues. The CDR3 is CASSAQGAGANVLTF. In DNA, the CDR3 is TGTGCCAGCAGCGCCCAGGGGGCTGGGGCCAACGTCCTGACTTTC.

There are a few counts of this clonotype. This chain joins TRBV2 and TRBJ1-5; 7 bases are a match to TRBD1. With 6 bases clipped from V and 3 bases from J, the junction kept 2 bases outside the gene matches. The CDR3 contains 13 residues. CDR1 is SNHLY and CDR2 is FYNNEI in the germline V gene. The CDR3 is CASRGQINQPQHF. The CDR3 DNA follows: TGTGCCAGCAGGGGACAGATCAATCAGCCCCAGCATTTT.

This clonotype was seen many times. The genes are TRBV7-9 and TRBJ2-7; D gene ambiguous. V lost 6 bases to trimming and J lost 4 bases, with 7 bases between them. Germline V CDR1 and CDR2: SEHNR, FQNEAQ (reference sequence). The length of the CDR3 is 11 residues. CDR3 bases: TGTGCCAGCAGTTTAAGATACGAGCAGTACTTC. It encodes CASSLRYEQYF.

The chain couples TRBV4-3 to TRBJ1-4; possibly TRBD1 for D (6 bases). CDR1 LGHNA and CDR2 YSLEER come from the germline V gene. This CDR3 comprises 15 residues. The V and J ends lost 6 bases and 5 bases respectively, with 16 bases between them. The CDR3 reads CASRPTDSTNEKLFF. CDR3 DNA: TGCGCCAGCAGACCGACGGACAGCACAAATGAAAAACTGTTTTTT.

The CDR3 is CASKSGPTGELFF. The CDR3 nucleotides read TGTGCCAGCAAGTCGGGCCCGACCGGGGAGCTGTTTTTT. The chain links TRBV7-3 to TRBJ2-2; D gene ambiguous. V lost 7 bases and J 5 bases, leaving 11 bases between the germline ends. Germline lookup yields CDR1 SGHTA and CDR2 FQGTGA. The length of the CDR3 is 13 residues.

The chain has TRBV7-9 and TRBJ2-7; TRBD1 agrees at 8 bases. Germline V gene sequence: CDR1 SEHNR, CDR2 FQNEAQ (reference sequence). V lost 3 bases and J lost 3; bases outside the gene matches: 10. The CDR3 extends over 16 amino acids. The CDR3 DNA follows: TGTGCCAGCAGCTTTTCACAGGGGGGCGCATTCTACGAGCAGTACTTC. Its protein product is CASSFSQGGAFYEQYF.

The V gene is TRBV20-1, the J gene TRBJ2-2; D ambiguous. Germline CDR1 and CDR2: DFQATT and SNEGSKA (reference sequence). The CDR3 is made up of 12 amino acids. V lost 5 bases and J lost 7, with 11 bases in between. Here the CDR3 DNA reads TGCAGTGCTTGGAGCGATTACGGGGAGCTGTTTTTT. Its protein is CSAWSDYGELFF.